Presented here are 30 T cell receptor beta chains from one specimen sequenced in a study of shared clonotypes between healthy human individuals. Sequencing used immunoSEQ multiplex PCR; TCRdb keeps in-frame clones, though not all of them. This sample carries about 500,000 clones, 75% to 80% of them seen once, and the ten largest clones take approximately 12%. Sequenced input: PBMCs. The receptors were sampled from a woman aged 40 to 49 in good health. Some clones in this sample may be carry-over from other donors' samples.

The chain is built from TRBV11-2 and TRBJ2-5, with 11 bases that match TRBD2. This CDR3 contains 16 residues. Germline CDR1 reads SGHAT; CDR2 reads FQNNGV. Trimming cost V 1 base and J 2 bases; bases outside gene matches: 3. CDR3 coding DNA: TGTGCCAGCAGCTTAGTTCTAGCGGGAGGTCAAGAGACCCAGTACTTC. Translated: CASSLVLAGGQETQYF. The variable domain in full, with the rest retrieved from reference TRBV11-2 and TRBJ2-5, is EAGVAQSPRYKIIEKRQSVAFWCNPISGHATLYWYQQILGQGPKLLIQFQNNGVVDDSQLPKDRFSAERLKGVDSTLKIQPAKLEDSAVYLCASSLVLAGGQETQYFGPGTRLLVL.

This clone came up once. The chain employs TRBV11-2 and TRBJ1-2; D unclear. The germline V gene has CDR1 SGHAT and CDR2 FQNNGV. CDR3 length: 16 amino acids. The ends were cut back, 0 bases at V and 3 bases at J, with 14 bases in the middle. In nucleotides, the CDR3 is TGTGCCAGCAGCTTAGATTTGTCAGGTTCGGACTATGGCTACACCTTC. Translation gives CASSLDLSGSDYGYTF.

As concerns this clone: A far more abundant clone sits one base away, making this likely a read error. This chain joins TRBV29-1 and TRBJ2-7; D is perhaps TRBD1 or TRBD2 (5 bases each). The V gene's germline CDR1 is SQVTM and CDR2 ANQGSEA. CDR3 size: 13 residues. V lost 7 bases to trimming and J lost 6 bases, with 19 bases between them. CDR3 region: CSALMQGAGEQYF. DNA for the CDR3: TGCAGCGCTCTGATGCAGGGTGCGGGCGAGCAGTACTTC.

The gene calls are TRBV5-4 and TRBJ2-3, with 9 nucleotides matching TRBD1. From germline, CDR1 is SGHNT and CDR2 YYREEE (reference sequence). The CDR3 runs 15 residues. J lost 1 base, V lost 4 bases, and 4 bases had no gene match. CDR3 sequence reads: CASSDRDRGTDTQYF. In nucleotides, the CDR3 is TGTGCCAGCAGCGACCGGGACAGGGGCACAGATACGCAGTATTTT.

This chain connects TRBV28 to TRBJ2-7; 9 bases line up with TRBD2. CDR3 length: 17 amino acids. Per germline, CDR1 MDHEN and CDR2 SYDVKM. V was pared by 4 bases and J by 3 bases, with 13 bases of the junction left unmatched. CDR3 region: CASSSVLKRREGYEQYF. The CDR3 nucleotides are TGTGCCAGCAGTTCCGTCCTTAAGAGGCGGGAGGGCTACGAGCAGTACTTC.

The chain couples TRBV9 to TRBJ2-3, with 9 bases fitting TRBD2. Trimming removed 2 bases from V and 6 bases from J; junction bases left unmatched: 7. This CDR3 is 15 amino acids long. Germline CDR1 SGDLS, CDR2 YYNGEE. The CDR3: CASSVLSGGGDTQYF. The DNA for the CDR3 is TGTGCCAGCAGCGTCCTTAGCGGGGGAGGTGATACGCAGTATTTT. The full variable domain, with the rest looked up from reference TRBV9 and TRBJ2-3, is DSGVTQTPKHLITATGQRVTLRCSPRSGDLSVYWYQQSLDQGLQFLIQYYNGEERAKGNILERFSAQQFPDLHSELNLSSLELGDSALYFCASSVLSGGGDTQYFGPGTRLTVL.

This chain joins TRBV19 and TRBJ1-4; D is unresolved. V shed 4 bases and J shed 6 bases, with 12 bases lying between them. The CDR3 covers 14 residues. Germline CDR1 and CDR2: LNHDA and SQIVND (reference sequence). The CDR3 reads CASSNDPRDEKLFF. DNA of the CDR3: TGTGCCAGTAGTAATGACCCGAGGGATGAAAAACTGTTTTTT.

V usage is TRBV5-1 and J usage is TRBJ1-1; D possibly corresponds to TRBD1 (6 bases). The CDR3 is made up of 14 amino acids. The germline gives CDR1 SGHRS, CDR2 YFSETQ. The V end lost 6 bases, the J end lost 0 bases, and 12 bases lay between the germline ends. CDR3 DNA: TGCGCCAGCACCCCGGGGGCGGTGAACACTGAAGCTTTCTTT. Protein: CASTPGAVNTEAFF.

In its sample, this clone was seen a few times. The junction differs from germline at one of its ends, possibly a read error. This chain uses TRBV2 with TRBJ1-2; D uncertain. Germline CDR1 is SNHLY and CDR2 is FYNNEI. The CDR3 is 11 residues long. DNA of the CDR3: TGTGCCAGCAGTGCGAGGACCCACCCACCCTTC. This gives the protein CASSARTHPPF.

The gene calls are TRBV2 and TRBJ2-7; the D gene could be TRBD1 or TRBD2 (6 bases each). The germline CDR1 and CDR2 sequences are SNHLY and FYNNEI. Trimming cost V 6 bases and J 0 bases, with 18 bases left between them. This CDR3 comprises 16 residues. Written as DNA, the CDR3 is TGTGCCAGCAGGCAAATAGGGGGGAGCAACTCCTACGAGCAGTACTTC. It yields the protein CASRQIGGSNSYEQYF.

The gene calls are TRBV9 and TRBJ2-3; TRBD2 aligns across 8 bases. The germline V gene encodes CDR1 SGDLS and CDR2 YYNGEE. The V gene end was trimmed by 0 bases and the J gene end by 4 bases; junction bases not matched to a gene: 10. The CDR3 length is 17 residues. CDR3 nucleotides: TGTGCCAGCAGCGTAGCTACGAGCGGGAGTGGGTCAGATACGCAGTATTTT. Translated: CASSVATSGSGSDTQYF.

This clone was counted a few times. The V call is TRBV30, the J call TRBJ1-1; weak D call: TRBD1 (5 bases). Germline V gene sequence: CDR1 GTSNPN, CDR2 SVGIG (reference sequence). V lost 0 bases and J 10 bases, leaving 9 bases between the germline ends. This CDR3 is built from 11 residues. The CDR3 DNA reads as TGTGCCTGGAGTGTAGTGGGGGTAGCTTTCTTT. Its protein product is CAWSVVGVAFF.

The chain links TRBV28 to TRBJ2-1, with a possible D match to TRBD2 (5 bases). V was cut by 5 bases and J by 8 bases, with 13 bases left in between. CDR3 length equals 13 residues. From germline, CDR1 is MDHEN and CDR2 SYDVKM. The CDR3 sequence: CASSLRTPDEQFF. In DNA form, the CDR3 reads TGTGCCAGCAGTCTCAGGACTCCGGATGAGCAGTTCTTC. The whole variable domain, remainder taken from reference TRBV28 and TRBJ2-1, is DVKVTQSSRYLVKRTGEKVFLECVQDMDHENMFWYRQDPGLGLRLIYFSYDVKMKEKGDIPEGYSVSREKKERFSLILESASTNQTSMYLCASSLRTPDEQFFGPGTRLTVL.

This clone was observed a handful of times. The V and J genes are TRBV4-2 and TRBJ2-7; TRBD2 matches at 7 bases. Trimming cost V 3 bases and J 0 bases; bases outside gene matches: 8. Germline V gene lookup returns CDR1 LGHNA and CDR2 YNFKEQ. This CDR3 has 16 residues. CDR3 DNA: TGTGCCAGCAGCCAGGCACTAGCGAGAAGCTCCTACGAGCAGTACTTC. Amino acid sequence: CASSQALARSSYEQYF.

The rearrangement uses TRBV6-5 and TRBJ2-7, with D perhaps matching TRBD1 (7 bases). There are 15 residues in the CDR3. In germline, CDR1 is MNHEY, CDR2 SVGAGI. V was trimmed by 5 bases and J by 6 bases, leaving 20 bases between them. The CDR3 loop is CASSPAGRGLSEQYF. CDR3 coding DNA: TGTGCCAGCAGTCCCGCGGGAAGGGGGCTGAGCGAGCAGTACTTC.

This chain joins TRBV7-9 and TRBJ1-5, with a possible D match to TRBD1 (6 bases). Trimming removed 1 base from V and 6 bases from J, with 7 bases in between. Germline lookup yields CDR1 SEHNR and CDR2 FQNEAQ (reference sequence). This CDR3 is built from 13 residues. CDR3 protein: CASSLGRGQPQHF. The CDR3 DNA sequence: TGTGCCAGCAGCTTAGGCAGGGGTCAGCCCCAGCATTTT.

The gene calls are TRBV5-4 and TRBJ1-4; D unclear. V was trimmed by 0 bases and J by 7 bases, leaving 10 bases between them. Germline CDR1 is SGHNT and CDR2 is YYREEE (reference sequence). The CDR3 runs to 14 residues. This CDR3 is CASSLDHRGEKLFF. The CDR3 DNA reads TGTGCCAGCAGCTTGGATCACCGTGGTGAAAAACTGTTTTTT.

Notes on this clone: This is likely an artifact of a read error, given a far larger clone one base away. The chain carries TRBV5-1 and TRBJ1-1; D remains ambiguous. The CDR3 contains 15 residues. Trimming took 4 bases from V and 1 from J, leaving 14 bases between them. In germline, CDR1 is SGHRS, CDR2 YFSETQ. CDR3 nucleotide sequence: TGCGCCAGCAGCCCGAGGGCAGCTCAGAACACTGAAGCTTTCTTT. It yields the protein CASSPRAAQNTEAFF. The full variable domain, in which reference TRBV5-1 and TRBJ1-1 provide the parts outside the CDR3, is KAGVTQTPRYLIKTRGQQVTLSCSPISGHRSVSWYQQTPGQGLQFLFEYFSETQRNKGNFPGRFSGRQFSNSRSEMNVSTLELGDSALYLCASSPRAAQNTEAFFGQGTRLTVV.

This clone was recorded only once. V is TRBV7-2 and J is TRBJ2-7, with 7 bases lining up with TRBD1. V dropped 6 bases and J dropped 5; count of bases not matched to a gene: 4. CDR1 is SGHTA and CDR2 is FQGNSA in the germline V gene. This CDR3 is built from 12 residues. In DNA, the CDR3 is TGTGCCAGCAGTCAGGGGGTGAACGAGCAGTACTTC. The encoded protein is CASSQGVNEQYF.

Comment on this clone: This may be a read error, as it is one base from a much larger clone. The genes are TRBV30 and TRBJ2-2; 13 nucleotides line up with TRBD2. This CDR3 contains 16 residues. The V gene's germline CDR1 is GTSNPN and CDR2 SVGIG (reference sequence). V trimming: 5 bases; J trimming: 8 bases; junction bases outside the gene matches: 11. DNA of the CDR3: TGTGCCTGGGCCCGAGGACTAGCGGGAGCCGTTGGGGAGCTGTTTTTT. Its translation is CAWARGLAGAVGELFF.

A remark on this clone: A read error is possible here, since a much larger clone lies one base away. The chain recombines TRBV18 with TRBJ2-7; D is perhaps TRBD2 (6 bases). CDR3 length equals 13 residues. Trimming pared 2 bases from V and 4 bases from J, leaving 9 bases between. Germline loops: CDR1 KGHSH, CDR2 LQKENI. The DNA of the CDR3 is TGTGCCAGCTCACCATTGGGGGGATACGAGCAGTACTTC. It codes for CASSPLGGYEQYF.

This clone was recorded once. Here the CDR3 reads CASSPPVPRGWGYTF. In DNA, the CDR3 is TGTGCCAGCAGTCCCCCGGTGCCGCGAGGGTGGGGATACACCTTC. The chain recombines TRBV28 with TRBJ1-2; D call uncertain. CDR1 MDHEN and CDR2 SYDVKM come from the germline V gene. The CDR3 runs 15 residues. V lost 5 bases and J 11 bases, leaving 24 bases between the germline ends.

The chain combines TRBV9 with TRBJ2-5; no firm D call. The V end lost 0 bases, the J end lost 5 bases, and 14 bases lay between the germline ends. The CDR3 extends over 15 amino acids. Per germline, CDR1 SGDLS and CDR2 YYNGEE. The CDR3 reads CASSVESRVRETQYF. Written as DNA, the CDR3 is TGTGCCAGCAGCGTAGAGTCAAGGGTACGGGAGACCCAGTACTTC.

In the case of this clone: A single base is all that separates this from a far larger clone, so a read error is likely. The chain uses TRBV20-1 and TRBJ2-5; possible D gene TRBD2, 5 bases. Germline values: CDR1 DFQATT, CDR2 SNEGSKA (reference sequence). The CDR3 sequence is 11 residues long. With 1 base removed from V and 13 bases from J, the gap between germline ends came to 13 bases. DNA of the CDR3: TGCAGTGCTAGAGTCGGAGGTCATTGGTACTTC. This translates into CSARVGGHWYF.

This sequence joins TRBV18 and TRBJ1-1; D unresolved. This CDR3 comprises 16 residues. From germline, CDR1 is KGHSH and CDR2 LQKENI. V shed 0 bases and J shed 1 base, with 12 bases lying between them. In nucleotides, the CDR3 is TGTGCCAGCTCACCACCTTCCCTCGGCGGGAACACTGAAGCTTTCTTT. Amino acid sequence: CASSPPSLGGNTEAFF.

This clone was seen repeatedly, ten times or more. This same CDR3 is encoded by further DNA sequences in the sample. The chain is built from TRBV5-6 and TRBJ2-2; 15 positions agree with TRBD2. Trimming cost V 4 bases and J 4 bases; bases outside gene matches: 11. This CDR3 contains 19 residues. Per the germline V gene, CDR1 is SGHDT and CDR2 is YYEEEE. In DNA, the CDR3 is TGTGCCAGCAGCGGAGGACTAGCGGGAGGGCTATGGGGCACCGGGGAGCTGTTTTTT. Its translation is CASSGGLAGGLWGTGELFF.

Remarks on this clone: With a much larger clone just one base away, this may be a read error. This chain links TRBV6-4 with TRBJ1-2; TRBD1 matches 7 bases. Germline lookup yields CDR1 MRHNA and CDR2 SNTAGT. This CDR3 region has 15 residues. The CDR3 DNA reads TGTGCCAGCAGTGACGGAGGAGGGGGCGCGGATGGCTACATCTTC. This encodes CASSDGGGGADGYIF.

This chain uses TRBV5-1 with TRBJ1-2; tentative D call: TRBD1 (6 bases). Trimming removed 0 bases at V and 4 bases at J, with 19 bases between. The CDR3 has 17 residues. Germline V gives CDR1 SGHRS, CDR2 YFSETQ. Here the CDR3 DNA reads TGCGCCAGCAGCTTGGCGACAGGCGGTGGAGGGCTCTATGGCTACACCTTC. Translated: CASSLATGGGGLYGYTF.

This clone was seen a few times. A far bigger clonotype differs at one base, so this is likely a read error. The V and J genes are TRBV10-3 and TRBJ2-7; 12 bases agree with TRBD2. Germline V gene sequence: CDR1 ENHRY, CDR2 SYGVKD. This CDR3 contains 14 residues. CDR3 in amino acids: CAISETSGRYERYF. The CDR3 bases are TGTGCCATCAGTGAGACTAGCGGGAGGTACGAGCGGTACTTC.

Turning to this clone: This likely traces to a read error, being one base from a far larger clone. J is TRBJ2-3 and V is TRBV7-2; D call uncertain. Trimming left V 5 bases short and J 2 bases short, with 5 bases between. The germline CDR1 and CDR2 sequences are SGHTA and FQGNSA. The CDR3 is 12 amino acids. This chain's CDR3 is CASSTYTDTQYF. In DNA form, the CDR3 reads TGTGCCAGCAGCACCTACACAGATACGCAGTATTTT.